This T cell receptor beta chain derives from a study of cytomegalovirus exposure and HLA in healthy donors. This CDR3 contains 16 residues. J lost 8 bases, V lost 6 bases, and 16 bases had no gene match. Per germline, CDR1 SGHAT and CDR2 FQNNGV. Primers: 60 Vbeta forward and 13 Jbeta reverse. Produced via immunoSEQ multiplex PCR; TCRdb's table is partial and in-frame only. The sample includes 200,000 to 250,000 clones. Study-wide results and limits: A later analysis revealed that TCR association rates differed between HLA loci, peaking at DRB1 and bottoming out at HLA-C.

Details on this clone: The target antigen is unknown.

The chain combines TRBV11-2 with TRBJ2-1; 7 positions match TRBD1. Sample: PBMCs. This clonotype was sampled from a girl under 10 years old in good health and CMV-seropositive. CDR3 in DNA: TGTGCCAGCAGAACGAACAGGGGTTCAAGGGGCTATGAGCAGTTCTTC. Protein product: CASRTNRGSRGYEQFF.